The next 21 T cell receptor beta chains were all read from a single sample in a study of shared clonotypes between healthy human individuals. The table came from immunoSEQ multiplex PCR; TCRdb's copy has only in-frame clones and leaves some out. Counted here are around 2.3 million clones, more than 90% occurring once; the ten biggest clones make up around 0.13%. The sequenced sample consisted of naive CD4+ T cells sorted from blood. Sample subset: CD45RA+ positively selected. These receptor sequences come from a man aged 18-30 years in good health.

The rearrangement uses TRBV7-9 and TRBJ2-7, with unresolved D. Germline CDR1 is SEHNR and CDR2 is FQNEAQ (reference sequence). CDR3 length: 13 residues. V was cut by 5 bases and J by 5 bases, with 13 bases left in between. The CDR3 DNA sequence: TGTGCCAGCAGCCGGCAACTCACGGACGAGCAGTACTTC. Amino acid sequence: CASSRQLTDEQYF. The whole variable domain, filled in from reference TRBV7-9 and TRBJ2-7, reads DTGVSQNPRHKITKRGQNVTFRCDPISEHNRLYWYRQTLGQGPEFLTYFQNEAQLEKSRLLSDRFSAERPKGSFSTLEIQRTEQGDSAMYLCASSRQLTDEQYFGPGTRLTVT.

The rearrangement joins TRBV12-5 to TRBJ2-3, with 7 bases matching TRBD1. This CDR3 contains 16 residues. From germline, CDR1 is LGHNT and CDR2 FRNRAP. Germline trimming cut 1 base from V and 0 bases from J; bases unmatched to any gene: 4. CDR3 in amino acids: CASGLADRVSTDTQYF. The CDR3 DNA follows: TGTGCTAGTGGTTTGGCAGACAGGGTTAGCACAGATACGCAGTATTTT.

The chain has TRBV6-6 and TRBJ2-1; a weak D match, TRBD2 (5 bases). This CDR3 is built from 14 residues. V lost 5 bases to trimming and J lost 9 bases, with 17 bases between them. Per the germline V gene, CDR1 is MNHNY and CDR2 is SVGAGI (reference sequence). The chain's CDR3 is CASSRGAIRLEQFF. In DNA form, the CDR3 reads TGTGCCAGCAGTCGGGGTGCGATTCGTCTTGAGCAGTTCTTC.

As concerns this clone: The same CDR3 arises from other DNA sequences in this sample as well. The chain links TRBV5-1 to TRBJ1-1, with D hard to call. The germline CDR1 and CDR2 sequences are SGHRS and YFSETQ. The V and J ends lost 2 bases and 0 bases respectively, with 5 bases between them. This CDR3 contains 13 residues. The CDR3 bases are TGCGCCAGCAGCTTTACGTTGAACACTGAAGCTTTCTTT. Its translation: CASSFTLNTEAFF. Combining the CDR3 with reference TRBV5-1 and TRBJ1-1 gives the whole variable domain KAGVTQTPRYLIKTRGQQVTLSCSPISGHRSVSWYQQTPGQGLQFLFEYFSETQRNKGNFPGRFSGRQFSNSRSEMNVSTLELGDSALYLCASSFTLNTEAFFGQGTRLTVV.

V is TRBV11-3 and J is TRBJ2-3; maybe TRBD1 (5 bases). Trimming removed 5 bases from V and 5 bases from J, with 17 bases in between. CDR1 and CDR2 from the germline V gene are SGHNT and YENEEA. The CDR3 runs to 15 residues. CDR3 amino acids: CASSRTVGPGDTQYF. DNA of the CDR3: TGTGCCAGCAGCCGGACGGTGGGGCCCGGAGATACGCAGTATTTT. The full variable domain, rest sourced from reference TRBV11-3 and TRBJ2-3, is EAGVVQSPRYKIIEKKQPVAFWCNPISGHNTLYWYLQNLGQGPELLIRYENEEAVDDSQLPKDRFSAERLKGVDSTLKIQPAELGDSAVYLCASSRTVGPGDTQYFGPGTRLTVL.

The CDR3 sequence: CASSRGTSGSNEQYF. CDR3 DNA: TGCGCCAGCAGCCGGGGGACTAGCGGGAGTAACGAGCAGTACTTC. The chain joins TRBV5-1 to TRBJ2-7; 14 bases line up with TRBD2. Germline V lookup: CDR1 SGHRS, CDR2 YFSETQ. With V trimmed by 4 bases and J by 5 bases, 5 bases remained unmatched. The CDR3 has 15 residues. The variable domain in full, completed from reference TRBV5-1 and TRBJ2-7, reads KAGVTQTPRYLIKTRGQQVTLSCSPISGHRSVSWYQQTPGQGLQFLFEYFSETQRNKGNFPGRFSGRQFSNSRSEMNVSTLELGDSALYLCASSRGTSGSNEQYFGPGTRLTVT.

This rearrangement joins TRBV27 to TRBJ2-5; D possibly matches TRBD1 or TRBD2 (5 bases each). Germline lookup yields CDR1 MNHEY and CDR2 SMNVEV (reference sequence). V was clipped by 5 bases and J by 1 base, with 11 bases between them. There are 14 residues in the CDR3. DNA of the CDR3: TGTGCCAGCAGTCGGGGCGGCCTCCAAGAGACCCAGTACTTC. Encoded protein: CASSRGGLQETQYF.

The chain uses TRBV5-4 and TRBJ2-1, with D perhaps TRBD2 (6 bases). From germline, CDR1 is SGHNT and CDR2 YYREEE (reference sequence). The CDR3 consists of 16 residues. V lost 4 bases and J lost 4, with 18 bases in between. CDR3 DNA: TGTGCCAGCAGCCCCAGCGGGTCTCACCTATACAATGAGCAGTTCTTC. Protein product: CASSPSGSHLYNEQFF.

V is TRBV11-3 and J is TRBJ2-2, with a weak D call TRBD2 (6 bases). Germline CDR1 is SGHNT and CDR2 is YENEEA. This CDR3 comprises 14 residues. The V end lost 3 bases, the J end lost 5 bases, and 10 bases lay between the germline ends. As DNA, the CDR3 is TGTGCCAGCAGCTTGGCGGGACCAACCGGGGAGCTGTTTTTT. Protein sequence: CASSLAGPTGELFF. Variable domain in full (rest from reference TRBV11-3 and TRBJ2-2): EAGVVQSPRYKIIEKKQPVAFWCNPISGHNTLYWYLQNLGQGPELLIRYENEEAVDDSQLPKDRFSAERLKGVDSTLKIQPAELGDSAVYLCASSLAGPTGELFFGEGSRLTVL.

The rearrangement joins TRBV6-5 to TRBJ1-6; no clear D gene. Trimming left V 0 bases short and J 5 bases short, with 11 bases between. The CDR3 extends over 16 amino acids. Per germline, CDR1 MNHEY and CDR2 SVGAGI. CDR3 residues: CASSYSTASNNSPLHF. In DNA form, the CDR3 reads TGTGCCAGCAGTTACTCCACAGCCAGCAATAATTCACCCCTCCACTTT.

The chain joins TRBV6-5 to TRBJ2-7, with a tentative D call TRBD1 (6 bases). Germline V gene lookup returns CDR1 MNHEY and CDR2 SVGAGI. The CDR3 covers 15 residues. Trimming pared 10 bases from V and 3 bases from J, leaving 22 bases between. The CDR3 region has the DNA TGTGCCACCCGGACGGGGCAGGGGATAAACTACGAGCAGTACTTC. Protein sequence: CATRTGQGINYEQYF.

The V gene is TRBV11-3, the J gene TRBJ2-3; TRBD2 aligns across 9 bases. Looked up from germline, CDR1 is SGHNT and CDR2 is YENEEA. The CDR3 spans 16 residues. V lost 5 bases to trimming and J lost 0 bases; unmatched junction nucleotides: 6. CDR3 coding DNA: TGTGCCAGCAGCCCAGGGACTAGCTCAAGCACAGATACGCAGTATTTT. This codes for CASSPGTSSSTDTQYF.

The CDR3 DNA is TGTGCCAGCAGCAAACGCGGGAGCTCCTACGAGCAGTACTTC. Amino acids: CASSKRGSSYEQYF. The V and J genes are TRBV21-1 and TRBJ2-7; TRBD2, the D gene given by the table, was not confirmed from the DNA. TRBV21-1 is a pseudogene locus. The CDR3 loop spans 14 amino acids.

V usage is TRBV5-1 and J usage is TRBJ1-5, with TRBD1 as a possible D gene (6 bases). The CDR3 totals 15 residues. V shed 1 base and J shed 0 bases, with 8 bases lying between them. The V gene's germline CDR1 is SGHRS and CDR2 YFSETQ. The CDR3 sequence: CASSLTGPSNQPQHF. The CDR3 DNA is TGCGCCAGCAGCTTGACAGGGCCTAGCAATCAGCCCCAGCATTTT.

The chain combines TRBV6-6 with TRBJ2-7; 9 nucleotides match TRBD2. Germline CDR1 and CDR2: MNHNY and SVGAGI (reference sequence). The V and J ends lost 4 bases and 7 bases, in that order; junction bases with no gene match: 14. CDR3 length: 16 residues. CDR3 protein: CASSSTGGRASWEQYF. CDR3 sequence (DNA): TGTGCCAGCAGTTCCACAGGCGGGAGGGCCTCATGGGAGCAGTACTTC.

The rearrangement joins TRBV5-3 to TRBJ2-7; TRBD1 or TRBD2 may be the D gene (5 bases each). TRBV5-3 is known as an ORF, though its function is uncertain. The germline V and J ends were trimmed by 8 bases and 1 base, with 16 bases remaining between them. CDR3 length: 14 amino acids. DNA of the CDR3: TGTGCCAGCAAGCAGACGGGGCAGTCCTACGAGCAGTACTTC. This sequence encodes CASKQTGQSYEQYF.

CDR3 coding DNA: TGTGCCAGCATGCGACTAGCGGGAGGGATGGAGACCCAGTACTTC. As protein: CASMRLAGGMETQYF. This rearrangement joins TRBV6-5 to TRBJ2-5, with TRBD2 identical over 14 bases. Germline assignment: CDR1 MNHEY and CDR2 SVGAGI. V lost 7 bases and J lost 5; bases outside the gene matches: 6. There are 15 residues in the CDR3.

The gene calls are TRBV27 and TRBJ1-2; D gene uncertain. Per germline, CDR1 MNHEY and CDR2 SMNVEV (reference sequence). Trimming took off 2 bases at V and 1 base at J, with 5 bases between the two ends. The CDR3 totals 13 residues. CDR3 protein: CASSLNRNYGYTF. The CDR3 DNA is TGTGCCAGCAGTTTAAACCGTAACTATGGCTACACCTTC.

The chain carries TRBV6-6 and TRBJ2-3, with D possibly matching TRBD2 (6 bases). CDR3 length: 16 residues. Germline CDR1 and CDR2: MNHNY and SVGAGI (reference sequence). Deletions cut 7 bases from V and 8 bases from J, with 25 bases between. CDR3 loop: CASNQEGGIAPGTQYF. In nucleotides, the CDR3 is TGTGCCAGCAACCAGGAGGGCGGGATCGCCCCCGGTACGCAGTATTTT.

This chain's CDR3 is CASSSRYAGELFF. In DNA, the CDR3 is TGTGCCAGCAGTTCCCGTTACGCCGGGGAGCTGTTTTTT. The rearrangement joins TRBV6-5 to TRBJ2-2; D is ambiguous. The CDR3 consists of 13 residues. Germline V CDR1 and CDR2: MNHEY, SVGAGI. Trimming cost V 4 bases and J 6 bases, with 9 bases left between them.

V usage is TRBV27 and J usage is TRBJ2-7; unclear D gene. The CDR3 is made up of 15 amino acids. Trimming pared 6 bases from V and 1 base from J, leaving 16 bases between. Germline V CDR1 and CDR2: MNHEY, SMNVEV (reference sequence). DNA of the CDR3: TGTGCCAGCAGCCCTCAAGCTTTGATTTCCTACGAGCAGTACTTC. Translated, it gives CASSPQALISYEQYF.